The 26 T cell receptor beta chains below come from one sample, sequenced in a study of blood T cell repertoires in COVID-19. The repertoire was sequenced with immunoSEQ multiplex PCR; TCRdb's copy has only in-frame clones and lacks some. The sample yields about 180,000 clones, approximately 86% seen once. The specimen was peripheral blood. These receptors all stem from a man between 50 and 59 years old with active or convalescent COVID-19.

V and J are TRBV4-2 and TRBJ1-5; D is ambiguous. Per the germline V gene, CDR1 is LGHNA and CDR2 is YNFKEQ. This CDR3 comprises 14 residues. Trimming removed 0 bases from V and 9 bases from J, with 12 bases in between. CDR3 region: CASSQDPNSPPQHF. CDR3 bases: TGTGCCAGCAGCCAAGATCCCAACAGTCCGCCCCAGCATTTT.

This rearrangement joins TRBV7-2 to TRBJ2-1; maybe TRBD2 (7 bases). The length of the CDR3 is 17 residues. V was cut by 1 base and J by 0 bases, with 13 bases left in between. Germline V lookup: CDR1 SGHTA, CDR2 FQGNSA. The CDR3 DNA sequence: TGTGCCAGCAGCTTAGGAGGGGGGGGAAGCTCCTACAATGAGCAGTTCTTC. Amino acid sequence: CASSLGGGGSSYNEQFF.

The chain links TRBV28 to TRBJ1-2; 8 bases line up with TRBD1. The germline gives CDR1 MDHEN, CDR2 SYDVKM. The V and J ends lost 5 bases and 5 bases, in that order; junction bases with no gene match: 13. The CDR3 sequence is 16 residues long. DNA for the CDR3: TGTGCCAGCAGTCCCCCCCCCGGACAGGGCGAATATGGCTACACCTTC. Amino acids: CASSPPPGQGEYGYTF.

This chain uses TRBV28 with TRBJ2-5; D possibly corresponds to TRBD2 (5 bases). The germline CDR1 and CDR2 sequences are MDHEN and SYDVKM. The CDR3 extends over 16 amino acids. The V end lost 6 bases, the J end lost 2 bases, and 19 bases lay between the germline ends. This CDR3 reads CASREPKPTRQETQYF. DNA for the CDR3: TGTGCCAGCAGAGAGCCGAAGCCAACTAGACAAGAGACCCAGTACTTC.

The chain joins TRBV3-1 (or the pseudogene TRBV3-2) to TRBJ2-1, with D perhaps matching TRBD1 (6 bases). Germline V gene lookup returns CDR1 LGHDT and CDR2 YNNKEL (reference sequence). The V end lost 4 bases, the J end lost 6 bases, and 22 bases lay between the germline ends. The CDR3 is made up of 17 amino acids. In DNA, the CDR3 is TGTGCCAGCAGCCCGTCACTTGGACAGTCATACAGCAATGAGCAGTTCTTC. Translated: CASSPSLGQSYSNEQFF.

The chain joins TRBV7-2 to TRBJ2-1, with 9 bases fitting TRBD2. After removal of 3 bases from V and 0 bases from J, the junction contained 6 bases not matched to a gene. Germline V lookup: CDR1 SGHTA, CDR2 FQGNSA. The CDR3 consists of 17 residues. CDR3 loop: CASSFGLARNSYNEQFF. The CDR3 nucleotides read TGTGCCAGCAGCTTCGGACTAGCGAGAAACTCCTACAATGAGCAGTTCTTC. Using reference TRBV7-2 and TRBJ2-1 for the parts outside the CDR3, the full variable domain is GAGVSQSPSNKVTEKGKDVELRCDPISGHTALYWYRQSLGQGLEFLIYFQGNSAPDKSGLPSDRFSAERTGGSVSTLTIQRTQQEDSAVYLCASSFGLARNSYNEQFFGPGTRLTVL.

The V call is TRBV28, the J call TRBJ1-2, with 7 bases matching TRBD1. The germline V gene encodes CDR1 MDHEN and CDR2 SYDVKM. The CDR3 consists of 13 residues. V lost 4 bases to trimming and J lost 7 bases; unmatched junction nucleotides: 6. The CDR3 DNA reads TGTGCCAGCAGTTCAGGGACAGTCCCTGGCTACACCTTC. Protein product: CASSSGTVPGYTF.

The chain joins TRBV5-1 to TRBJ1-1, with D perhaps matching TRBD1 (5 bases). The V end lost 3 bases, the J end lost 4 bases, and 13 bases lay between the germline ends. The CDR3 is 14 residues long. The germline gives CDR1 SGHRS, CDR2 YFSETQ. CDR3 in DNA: TGCGCCAGCAGCTCCGCCCAGGGTAGCACTGAAGCTTTCTTT. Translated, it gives CASSSAQGSTEAFF.

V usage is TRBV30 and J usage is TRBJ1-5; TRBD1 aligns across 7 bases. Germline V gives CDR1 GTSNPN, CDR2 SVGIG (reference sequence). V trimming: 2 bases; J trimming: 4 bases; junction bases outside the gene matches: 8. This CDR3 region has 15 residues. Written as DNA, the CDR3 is TGTGCCTGGAGTTCACCCGGGACAGTTAATCAGCCCCAGCATTTT. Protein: CAWSSPGTVNQPQHF.

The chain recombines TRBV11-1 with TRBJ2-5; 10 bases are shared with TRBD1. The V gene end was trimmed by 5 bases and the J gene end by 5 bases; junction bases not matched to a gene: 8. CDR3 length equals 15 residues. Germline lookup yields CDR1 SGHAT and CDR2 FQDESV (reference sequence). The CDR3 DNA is TGTGCCAGCAGCCCGTCGACAGGGGGCGCGGAGACCCAGTACTTC. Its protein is CASSPSTGGAETQYF.

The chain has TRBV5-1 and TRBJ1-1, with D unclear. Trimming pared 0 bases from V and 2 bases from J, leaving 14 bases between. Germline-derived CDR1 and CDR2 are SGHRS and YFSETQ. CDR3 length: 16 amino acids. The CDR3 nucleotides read TGCGCCAGCAGCTTGGCCGGTCTAGCGAGAAACACTGAAGCTTTCTTT. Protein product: CASSLAGLARNTEAFF.

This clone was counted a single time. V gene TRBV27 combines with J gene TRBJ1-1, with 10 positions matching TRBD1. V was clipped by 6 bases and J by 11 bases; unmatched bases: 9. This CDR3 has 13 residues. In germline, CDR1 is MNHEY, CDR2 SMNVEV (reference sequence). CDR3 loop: CASSRRDRGWAFF. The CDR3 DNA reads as TGTGCCAGCAGCCGCCGGGACAGGGGTTGGGCTTTCTTT.

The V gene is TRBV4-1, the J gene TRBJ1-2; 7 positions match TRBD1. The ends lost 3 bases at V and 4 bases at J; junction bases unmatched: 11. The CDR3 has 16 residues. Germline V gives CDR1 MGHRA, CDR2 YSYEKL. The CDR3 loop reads CASSQPARDRFYGYTF. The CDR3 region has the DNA TGCGCCAGCAGCCAGCCTGCTCGGGACAGATTCTATGGCTACACCTTC.

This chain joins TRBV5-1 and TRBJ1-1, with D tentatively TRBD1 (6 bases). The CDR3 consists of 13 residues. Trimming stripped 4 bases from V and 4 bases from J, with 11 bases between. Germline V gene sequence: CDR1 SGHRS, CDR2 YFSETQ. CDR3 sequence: CASSPRGGTEAFF. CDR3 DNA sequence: TGCGCCAGCAGCCCCAGGGGCGGCACTGAAGCTTTCTTT.

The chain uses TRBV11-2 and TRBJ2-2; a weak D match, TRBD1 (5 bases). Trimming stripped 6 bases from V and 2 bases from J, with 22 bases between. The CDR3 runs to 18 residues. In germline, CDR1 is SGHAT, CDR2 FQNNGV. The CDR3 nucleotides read TGTGCCAGCAGTAATCCATGGACATCCTACCGAAACACCGGGGAGCTGTTTTTT. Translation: CASSNPWTSYRNTGELFF.

CDR3 nucleotide sequence: TGTGCCAGCAGATCCACCGGGACAGGCCGTTCTTTCTTT. Amino acids: CASRSTGTGRSFF. The chain carries TRBV28 and TRBJ1-1, with 8 bases aligning to TRBD1. Per the germline V gene, CDR1 is MDHEN and CDR2 is SYDVKM. Unmatched junction bases numbered 12, after V lost 6 bases and J lost 12 bases. The CDR3 is 13 residues long.

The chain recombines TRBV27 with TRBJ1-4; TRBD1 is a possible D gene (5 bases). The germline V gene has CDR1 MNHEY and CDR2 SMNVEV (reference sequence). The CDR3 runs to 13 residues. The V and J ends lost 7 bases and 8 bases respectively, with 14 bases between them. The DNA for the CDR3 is TGTGCCAGCAAGCTAAGGGGATCAGAAAAACTGTTTTTT. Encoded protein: CASKLRGSEKLFF.

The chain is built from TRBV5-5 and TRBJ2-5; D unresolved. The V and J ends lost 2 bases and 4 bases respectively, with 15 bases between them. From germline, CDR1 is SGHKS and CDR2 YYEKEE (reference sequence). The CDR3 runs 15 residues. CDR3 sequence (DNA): TGTGCCAGCAGCTTAAGGAACGGGTACGGAGAGACCCAGTACTTC. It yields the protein CASSLRNGYGETQYF.

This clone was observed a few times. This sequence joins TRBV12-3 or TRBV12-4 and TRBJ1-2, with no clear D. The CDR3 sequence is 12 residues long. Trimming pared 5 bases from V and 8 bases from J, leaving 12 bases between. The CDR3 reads CASSRQAGGYTF. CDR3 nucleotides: TGTGCCAGCAGTCGACAAGCGGGGGGCTACACCTTC.

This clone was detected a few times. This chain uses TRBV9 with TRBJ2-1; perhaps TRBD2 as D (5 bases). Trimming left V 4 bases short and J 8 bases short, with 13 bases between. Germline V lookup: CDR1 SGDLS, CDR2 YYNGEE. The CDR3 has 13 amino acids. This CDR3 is CASSPPAGYEQFF. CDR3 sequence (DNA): TGTGCCAGCAGCCCCCCCGCGGGCTATGAGCAGTTCTTC.

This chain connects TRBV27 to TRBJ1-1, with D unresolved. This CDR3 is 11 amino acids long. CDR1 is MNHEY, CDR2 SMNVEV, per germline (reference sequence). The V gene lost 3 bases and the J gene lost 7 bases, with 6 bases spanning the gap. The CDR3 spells CASSFGSEAFF. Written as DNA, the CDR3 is TGTGCCAGCAGTTTTGGCAGTGAAGCTTTCTTT.

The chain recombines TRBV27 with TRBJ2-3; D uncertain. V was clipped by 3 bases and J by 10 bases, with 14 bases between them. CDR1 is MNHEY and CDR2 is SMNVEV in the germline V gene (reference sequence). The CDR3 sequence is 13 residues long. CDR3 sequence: CASSFAESRSQYF. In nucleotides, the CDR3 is TGTGCCAGCAGTTTCGCCGAAAGCCGGTCGCAGTATTTT.

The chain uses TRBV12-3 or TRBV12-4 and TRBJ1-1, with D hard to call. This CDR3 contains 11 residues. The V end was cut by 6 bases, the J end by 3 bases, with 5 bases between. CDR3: CASSSDTEAFF. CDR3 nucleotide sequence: TGTGCCAGCAGCTCTGACACTGAAGCTTTCTTT.

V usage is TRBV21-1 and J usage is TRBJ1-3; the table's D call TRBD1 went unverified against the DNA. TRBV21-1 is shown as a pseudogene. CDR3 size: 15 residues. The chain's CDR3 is CASTPQGFAGNTIYF. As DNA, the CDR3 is TGTGCCAGCACCCCACAGGGGTTCGCTGGAAACACCATATATTTT.

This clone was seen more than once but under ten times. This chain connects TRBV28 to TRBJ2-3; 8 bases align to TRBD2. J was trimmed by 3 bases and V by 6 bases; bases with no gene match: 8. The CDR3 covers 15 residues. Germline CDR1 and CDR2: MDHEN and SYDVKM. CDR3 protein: CASSPPGGQTDTQYF. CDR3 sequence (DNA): TGTGCCAGCAGCCCTCCGGGGGGGCAGACAGATACGCAGTATTTT.

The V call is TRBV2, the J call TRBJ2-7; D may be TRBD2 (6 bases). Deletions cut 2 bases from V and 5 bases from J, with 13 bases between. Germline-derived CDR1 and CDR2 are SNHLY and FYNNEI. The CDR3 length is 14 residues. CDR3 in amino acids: CASSEMEGSNEQYF. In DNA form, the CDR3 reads TGTGCCAGCAGTGAAATGGAGGGGTCCAACGAGCAGTACTTC.